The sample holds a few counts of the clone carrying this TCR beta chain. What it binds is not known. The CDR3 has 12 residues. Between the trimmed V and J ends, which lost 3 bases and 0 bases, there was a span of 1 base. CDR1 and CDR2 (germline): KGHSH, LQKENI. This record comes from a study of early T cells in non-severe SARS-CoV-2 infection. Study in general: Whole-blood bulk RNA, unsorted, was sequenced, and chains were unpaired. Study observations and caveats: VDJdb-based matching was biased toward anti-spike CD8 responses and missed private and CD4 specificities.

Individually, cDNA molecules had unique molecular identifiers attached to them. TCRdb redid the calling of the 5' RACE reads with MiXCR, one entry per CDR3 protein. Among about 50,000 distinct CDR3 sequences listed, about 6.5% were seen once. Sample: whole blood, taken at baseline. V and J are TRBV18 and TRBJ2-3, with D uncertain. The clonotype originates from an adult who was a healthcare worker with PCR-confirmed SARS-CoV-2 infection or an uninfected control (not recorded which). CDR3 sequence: CASSPSTDTQYF. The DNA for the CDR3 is TGTGCCAGCTCACCCAGCACAGATACGCAGTATTTT.